This entry concerns a single T cell receptor beta chain. What antigen it recognizes has not been identified. Per-base qualities were not stored, and no clone one base away is much larger. The entire isolated RNA was reverse transcribed using the High Capacity cDNA Reverse Transcription Kit, and thus expressed TCRB transcripts were sequenced. Naive, central memory and regulatory T cell samples underwent deep immunoSEQ sequencing, averaging around 3.6 million total reads per sample. Sorted cells were lysed in RLT buffer, and RNA was extracted using DNase-treated RNeasy Micro or Mini kits according to cell number. To prevent cross-contamination, every cell subset was processed on its own, while patient and healthy donor samples were processed together. The immunoSEQ multiplex PCR was used to amplify TCRB sequences from cDNA, generating 87-bp fragments that spanned the CDR3 region. Sequencing of the amplicons was performed on the Illumina HiSeq platform. Regarding the original processing steps: Synthetic template baselines were used to correct PCR bias computationally, reads within Hamming distance 2 were collapsed together, and singletons that could not be merged were discarded. Reads were aligned against IMGT to assign V, D and J genes, CDR3 length and insertions or deletions at six rearrangement sites. Within each subset, clonotype counts were normalized to sorted cell number, and only after that were true diversity and Gini coefficients computed with the tcR R package. The overlap coefficient, calculated on TCRB nucleotide sequences, was used to measure repertoire sharing. Out-of-frame TCRB sequences from naive cells were analyzed as a proxy for the pre-selection repertoire. TCRdb provides this immuneACCESS table in a form limited to in-frame rearrangements. Some clones are lacking; in checked studies, under half of them reflect an unresolved V gene, and why the rest are absent is not known. V, J and clone size were drawn from that table, and D and trimming were deduced from the DNA. The sample contains about 660,000 clones, more than 12% of them found a single time. The ten largest clones represent approximately 0.042% of the sample.

This sample stems from a study of beta chain features in type 1 diabetes (dated by TCRdb to the late 2010s). The study in broad terms: Mean age, gender distribution, total cell number and subset yield did not differ between patients and healthy donors. Across all samples, about 110 million sorted cells were examined, and cell number per subset correlated strongly with RNA yield. The study compared TCRB repertoires of sorted circulating CD4+ T cell subsets between recently diagnosed type 1 diabetes patients and matched healthy donors. Whereas all 30 or so donors provided naive and central memory subsets, regulatory and stem cell-like memory subsets were isolated from just 8 patients and roughly 8 healthy donors.

Study-wide conclusions, independent of this receptor: A moderate but significant shortening of TCRB CDR3 length was observed in type 1 diabetes patients in all four CD4+ subsets. HLA sub-analyses involved small numbers of individuals, so any influence of HLA type on TCRB rearrangement remained unresolved. Because cDNA was sequenced instead of genomic DNA, activated cells with high expression could be over-represented, although the groups did not differ in activation or CD3 levels. The naive, central memory and regulatory TCRB repertoires appeared to resemble one another more closely among patients than among healthy donors. At VDJ recombination sites, type 1 diabetes patients had fewer insertions and more deleted nucleotides, which implies abnormalities in thymic rearrangement. Shorter templates might have been favored by PCR, but patient and control samples were amplified and corrected together, so both groups would have been affected equally by any skew.

Each donor gave one peripheral blood draw, averaging approximately 0.12 L, which was collected into heparinised tubes. Using a panel that included CD45RO, CCR7, CD25, CD127, CD95 and CD27, naive, central memory, regulatory and stem cell-like memory CD4+ T cells were sorted on a BD FACSAria II. Every sorted population had a purity above 95%. PBMCs were isolated right away by Lymphoprep density gradient centrifugation and were stained directly, without culture. So that batch effects would be minimized, each experiment stained and sorted samples in pairs, pairing one healthy donor with one patient. The CDR3 runs 15 amino acids, cysteine and phenylalanine included. This entry keeps only the CDR3 DNA: 45 bases, framed from base 1. Sequences LNHDA (CDR1) and SQIVND (CDR2) are obtained from the germline V gene (reference sequence). At the junction V is shortened by 5 bases and J by 2 bases, with 13 bases in between.

The sample consisted of naive CD4+ T cells from blood. Explained via the paper, the cell subset or site label denotes: true naive CD4+ T cells. The receptor's source is a man between 18 and 35 years old with type 1 diabetes. The V and J genes are TRBV19 and TRBJ2-1, with the D segment identity uncertain. The CDR3 protein: CASSLAILAYNEQFF. The nucleotide sequence reads TGTGCCAGTAGTTTAGCAATCTTGGCCTACAATGAGCAGTTCTTC.